This TCR beta chain originates from a study of Ad26.COV2.S vaccination and SARS-CoV-2 variants. V dropped 2 bases and J dropped 4 bases, with 9 bases sitting between them. Germline CDR1 is SGDLS and CDR2 is YYNGEE. This CDR3 region has 13 residues. Only in-frame clones appear in the TCRdb table, and some are missing; sequencing was by immunoSEQ multiplex PCR. The sample shows around 400,000 clones, roughly four fifths of them seen only once. Indicated treatment: 15 to 20 received Ad26.COV2.S at low or high dose, single or two shots; about 5 received placebo; per-sample allocation not given. The samples date from day 63 after the first vaccine or placebo injection.

The sample in question was peripheral blood, obtained in a trial of Ad26.COV2.S vaccine versus placebo. V and J are TRBV9 and TRBJ2-5; no definite D call. The origin of this receptor is a person aged 18-60 years who received the Ad26.COV2.S COVID-19 vaccine or a placebo. The CDR3 reads CASSVGVVETQYF. The CDR3 nucleotides are TGTGCCAGCAGCGTCGGTGTTGTAGAGACCCAGTACTTC.